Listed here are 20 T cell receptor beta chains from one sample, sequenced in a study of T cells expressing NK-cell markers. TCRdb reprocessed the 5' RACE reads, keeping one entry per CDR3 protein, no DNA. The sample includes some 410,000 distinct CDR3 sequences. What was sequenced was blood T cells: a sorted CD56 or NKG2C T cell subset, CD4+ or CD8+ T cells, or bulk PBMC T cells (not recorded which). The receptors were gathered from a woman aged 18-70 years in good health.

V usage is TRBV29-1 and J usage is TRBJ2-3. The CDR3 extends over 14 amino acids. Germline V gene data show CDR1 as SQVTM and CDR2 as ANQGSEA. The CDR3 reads CSVEDGATTDTQYF.

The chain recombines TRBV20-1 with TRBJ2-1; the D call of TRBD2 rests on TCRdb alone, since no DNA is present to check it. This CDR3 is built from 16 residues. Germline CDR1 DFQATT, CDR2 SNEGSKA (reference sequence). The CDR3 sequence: CSARGLAGSPYNEQFF.

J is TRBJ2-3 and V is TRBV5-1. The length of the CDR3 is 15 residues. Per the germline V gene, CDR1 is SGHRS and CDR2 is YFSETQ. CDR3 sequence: CASSLDKPSTDTQYF.

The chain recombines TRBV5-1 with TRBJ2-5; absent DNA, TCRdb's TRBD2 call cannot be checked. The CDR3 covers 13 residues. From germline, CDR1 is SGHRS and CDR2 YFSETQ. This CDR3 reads CASLREGVETQYF.

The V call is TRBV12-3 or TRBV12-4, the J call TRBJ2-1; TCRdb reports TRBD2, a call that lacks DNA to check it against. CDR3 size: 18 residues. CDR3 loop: CASSPSPRASGVYNEQFF.

The CDR3 spells CSVTAGPDTEAFF. The chain couples TRBV29-1 to TRBJ1-1. The germline gives CDR1 SQVTM, CDR2 ANQGSEA. CDR3 size: 13 residues.

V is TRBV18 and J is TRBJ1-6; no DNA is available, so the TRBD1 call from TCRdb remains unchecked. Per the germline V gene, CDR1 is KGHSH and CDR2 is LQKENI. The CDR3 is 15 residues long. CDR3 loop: CASSPTGPNNSPLHF.

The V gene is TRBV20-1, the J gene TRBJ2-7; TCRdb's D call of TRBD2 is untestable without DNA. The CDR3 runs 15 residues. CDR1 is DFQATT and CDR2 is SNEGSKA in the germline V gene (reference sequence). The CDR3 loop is CSASGAGLGTYEQYF.

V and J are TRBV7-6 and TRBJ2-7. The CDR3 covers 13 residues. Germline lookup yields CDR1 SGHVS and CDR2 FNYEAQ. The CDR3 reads CASSLARDYEQYF.

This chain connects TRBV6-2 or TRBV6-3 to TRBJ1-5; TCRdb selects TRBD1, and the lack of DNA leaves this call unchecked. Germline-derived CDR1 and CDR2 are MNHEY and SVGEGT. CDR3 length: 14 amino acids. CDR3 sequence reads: CASSPGQGFQPQHF.

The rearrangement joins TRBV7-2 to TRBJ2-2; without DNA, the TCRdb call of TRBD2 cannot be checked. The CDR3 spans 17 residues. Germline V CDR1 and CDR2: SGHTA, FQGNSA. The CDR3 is CASSTPPSGVWTGELFF.

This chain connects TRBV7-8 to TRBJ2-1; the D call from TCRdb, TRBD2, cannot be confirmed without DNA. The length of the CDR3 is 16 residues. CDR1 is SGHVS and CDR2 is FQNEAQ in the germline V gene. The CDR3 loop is CASNPPTGRANNEQFF. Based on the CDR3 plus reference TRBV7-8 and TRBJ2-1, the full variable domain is GAGVSQSPRYKVAKRGQDVALRCDPISGHVSLFWYQQALGQGPEFLTYFQNEAQLDKSGLPSDRFFAERPEGSVSTLKIQRTQQEDSAVYLCASNPPTGRANNEQFFGPGTRLTVL.

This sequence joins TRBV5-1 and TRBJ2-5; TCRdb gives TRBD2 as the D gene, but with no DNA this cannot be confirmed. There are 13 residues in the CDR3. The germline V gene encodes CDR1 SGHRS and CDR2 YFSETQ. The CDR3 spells CASSREGGETQYF.

The CDR3 is CAWSVRTANYEQYF. The V gene is TRBV30, the J gene TRBJ2-7; there is no DNA to check the TCRdb D call of TRBD1. The CDR3 is 14 amino acids. In germline, CDR1 is GTSNPN, CDR2 SVGIG (reference sequence). Based on the CDR3 plus reference TRBV30 and TRBJ2-7, the full variable domain is SQTIHQWPATLVQPVGSPLSLECTVEGTSNPNLYWYRQAAGRGLQLLFYSVGIGQISSEVPQNLSASRPQDRQFILSSKKLLLSDSGFYLCAWSVRTANYEQYFGPGTRLTVT.

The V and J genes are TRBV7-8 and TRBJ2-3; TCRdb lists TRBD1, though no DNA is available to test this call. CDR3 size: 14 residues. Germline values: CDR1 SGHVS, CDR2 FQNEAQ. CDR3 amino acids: CASTLAESTDTQYF.

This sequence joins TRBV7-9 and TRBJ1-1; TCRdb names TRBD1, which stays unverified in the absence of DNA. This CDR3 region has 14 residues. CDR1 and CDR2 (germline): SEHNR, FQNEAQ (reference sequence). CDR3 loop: CASSRQGGNTEAFF.

The CDR3 sequence is CASSYSGPVGYTF. This chain joins TRBV6-5 and TRBJ1-2; TCRdb's D gene call, TRBD1, goes unchecked for lack of DNA. From germline, CDR1 is MNHEY and CDR2 SVGAGI. The CDR3 sequence is 13 residues long.

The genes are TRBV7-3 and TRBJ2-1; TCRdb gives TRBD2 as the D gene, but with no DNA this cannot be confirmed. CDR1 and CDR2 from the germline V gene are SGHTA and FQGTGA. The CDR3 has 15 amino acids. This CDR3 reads CASRFGLAGRNEQFF.

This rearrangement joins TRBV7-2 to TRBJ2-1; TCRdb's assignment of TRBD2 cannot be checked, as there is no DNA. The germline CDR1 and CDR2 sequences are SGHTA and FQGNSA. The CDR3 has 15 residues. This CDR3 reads CASRQQRESFNEQFF.

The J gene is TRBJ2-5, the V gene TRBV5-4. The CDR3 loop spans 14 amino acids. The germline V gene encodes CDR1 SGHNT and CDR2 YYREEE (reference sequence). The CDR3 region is CASSSIRTQETQYF.